This T cell receptor beta chain was sequenced for a study of early T cells in non-severe SARS-CoV-2 infection. The CDR3 extends over 17 amino acids. Germline assignment: CDR1 MNHEY and CDR2 SVGEGT. V lost 0 bases to trimming and J lost 10 bases, with 24 bases between them. Attached unique molecular identifiers marked individual cDNA molecules. TCRdb re-analysed the 5' RACE reads in MiXCR, keeping a single row per CDR3 protein. The data contain roughly 90,000 distinct CDR3 sequences, 14% of them singletons. Broader study findings: A preference for anti-spike CD8 responses marked VDJdb matching, which missed private and CD4 specificities.

On this clonotype: What it recognizes is unknown.

The V and J genes are TRBV6-2 or TRBV6-3 and TRBJ1-2; D is possibly TRBD1 (6 bases). The sequencing sample was made of whole blood. The source is an adult who was a healthcare worker with PCR-confirmed SARS-CoV-2 infection or an uninfected control (not recorded which). For the CDR3, the DNA is TGTGCCAGCAGTTACTCACATCTTGTTGGGACAAAACGTTTCTACACCTTC. Amino acid sequence: CASSYSHLVGTKRFYTF.